A single sample gave rise to the 21 T cell receptor beta chains below, sequenced in a study of shared clonotypes between healthy human individuals. Assay: immunoSEQ multiplex PCR; the TCRdb copy retains only in-frame clones and omits some. This table holds approximately 940,000 clones, approximately 80% found once. Specimen: memory CD4+ T cells sorted from blood. Subset: CD45RA-negative fraction. Receptors were obtained from a man between 18 and 29 years old in good health.

The V and J genes are TRBV30 and TRBJ2-4, with D possibly matching TRBD2 (7 bases). Deletions cut 2 bases from V and 7 bases from J, with 15 bases between. Per the germline V gene, CDR1 is GTSNPN and CDR2 is SVGIG (reference sequence). This CDR3 has 14 amino acids. This CDR3 is CAWSRGGGENIQYF. CDR3 nucleotides: TGTGCCTGGAGTAGGGGCGGGGGCGAGAACATTCAGTACTTC.

The chain combines TRBV29-1 with TRBJ2-7; 8 bases match TRBD1. Germline-derived CDR1 and CDR2 are SQVTM and ANQGSEA. Losses at the gene ends were 7 bases for V and 2 bases for J; bases not matched to a gene: 4. CDR3 size: 12 residues. The CDR3 sequence is CSAVTGAYEQYF. The DNA of the CDR3 is TGCAGCGCCGTGACAGGGGCCTACGAGCAGTACTTC.

The rearrangement uses TRBV7-9 and TRBJ2-7; D is uncertain. The CDR3 is made up of 13 amino acids. The V end lost 5 bases, the J end lost 0 bases, and 8 bases lay between the germline ends. Germline V gene lookup returns CDR1 SEHNR and CDR2 FQNEAQ (reference sequence). CDR3 residues: CASSPKGSYEQYF. In nucleotides, the CDR3 is TGTGCCAGCAGCCCTAAGGGCTCCTACGAGCAGTACTTC.

The gene calls are TRBV4-2 and TRBJ2-7; D unclear. The V gene's germline CDR1 is LGHNA and CDR2 YNFKEQ. CDR3 length: 13 amino acids. V dropped 0 bases and J dropped 6 bases, with 9 bases sitting between them. The CDR3 nucleotides are TGTGCCAGCAGCCAAGATCTCTACCGCGAGCAGTACTTC. Translation gives CASSQDLYREQYF.

The chain links TRBV6-5 to TRBJ2-7, with TRBD1 matching over 9 bases. V shed 2 bases and J 6 bases; nucleotides not matched to a gene: 8. Per germline, CDR1 MNHEY and CDR2 SVGAGI. The CDR3 has 15 residues. In DNA form, the CDR3 reads TGTGCCAGCAGTTACGTGGACAGGGGACACCTCGAGCAGTACTTC. Protein: CASSYVDRGHLEQYF.

This sequence joins TRBV5-1 and TRBJ2-2, with 8 bases matching TRBD1. Germline values: CDR1 SGHRS, CDR2 YFSETQ. Trimming cost V 4 bases and J 5 bases; bases outside gene matches: 7. This CDR3 is 15 amino acids long. The CDR3 loop is CASSLTGERTGELFF. The CDR3 DNA reads TGCGCCAGCAGCCTGACAGGGGAGCGGACCGGGGAGCTGTTTTTT.

The J gene is TRBJ2-2, the V gene TRBV7-2; tentatively, D is TRBD1 (5 bases). V lost 5 bases, J lost 13 bases, and 20 bases lay in between. CDR3 size: 14 residues. Germline CDR1 and CDR2: SGHTA and FQGNSA. The CDR3 here is CASSKPQGLIGLFF. In nucleotides, the CDR3 is TGTGCCAGCAGCAAACCGCAGGGCCTTATAGGGCTGTTTTTT.

The chain has TRBV30 and TRBJ2-5; the D gene is possibly TRBD2 (6 bases). Germline V gene data show CDR1 as GTSNPN and CDR2 as SVGIG (reference sequence). The CDR3 totals 13 residues. Trimming took off 4 bases at V and 0 bases at J, with 9 bases between the two ends. The CDR3 DNA follows: TGTGCCTGGAATGGAGGGTACCAAGAGACCCAGTACTTC. Translating it yields CAWNGGYQETQYF. The whole variable domain, filled in from reference TRBV30 and TRBJ2-5, reads SQTIHQWPATLVQPVGSPLSLECTVEGTSNPNLYWYRQAAGRGLQLLFYSVGIGQISSEVPQNLSASRPQDRQFILSSKKLLLSDSGFYLCAWNGGYQETQYFGPGTRLLVL.

This clone came up a few times. This chain uses TRBV6-4 with TRBJ2-6; D may match TRBD1 or TRBD2 (6 bases each). The length of the CDR3 is 14 residues. Germline assignment: CDR1 MRHNA and CDR2 SNTAGT. V lost 10 bases, J lost 0 bases, and 10 bases lay in between. The CDR3 nucleotides are TGTGCCACGAGGGGGGACTCTGGGGCCAACGTCCTGACTTTC. Protein product: CATRGDSGANVLTF.

CDR3 DNA: TGTGCCAGCAGTTACGGGGACTACAATGAGCAGTTCTTC. It codes for CASSYGDYNEQFF. V and J are TRBV6-6 and TRBJ2-1; D is unclear. This CDR3 is 13 amino acids long. V gave up 2 bases and J gave up 3 bases, with 5 bases separating them. The germline CDR1 and CDR2 sequences are MNHNY and SVGAGI (reference sequence).

The chain employs TRBV20-1 and TRBJ2-5, with TRBD1 identical over 9 bases. The length of the CDR3 is 11 residues. Per the germline V gene, CDR1 is DFQATT and CDR2 is SNEGSKA (reference sequence). For the CDR3, the DNA is TGCAGCGGGGACAGGGAAGAGACCCAGTACTTC. Protein product: CSGDREETQYF.

This chain joins TRBV5-1 and TRBJ1-2, with 10 bases identical to TRBD1. The V and J ends lost 2 bases and 6 bases, in that order; junction bases with no gene match: 7. Germline V gene sequence: CDR1 SGHRS, CDR2 YFSETQ. This CDR3 has 15 amino acids. CDR3 sequence: CASSLLDRGTDGYTF. CDR3 sequence (DNA): TGCGCCAGCAGCTTACTGGACAGGGGGACGGATGGCTACACCTTC.

There are many counts of this clone. The chain is built from TRBV28 and TRBJ1-1, with TRBD1 as a possible D gene (6 bases). Trimming took off 2 bases at V and 1 base at J, with 14 bases between the two ends. Germline CDR1 MDHEN, CDR2 SYDVKM. This CDR3 is built from 16 residues. CDR3 DNA: TGTGCCAGCAGTTTACTCCGGCAGGGGTGGAACACTGAAGCTTTCTTT. Protein: CASSLLRQGWNTEAFF. The full variable domain, in which reference TRBV28 and TRBJ1-1 provide the parts outside the CDR3, is DVKVTQSSRYLVKRTGEKVFLECVQDMDHENMFWYRQDPGLGLRLIYFSYDVKMKEKGDIPEGYSVSREKKERFSLILESASTNQTSMYLCASSLLRQGWNTEAFFGQGTRLTVV.

The count of this clone is one. The chain carries TRBV5-6 and TRBJ1-4; D is unclear. Deletions cut 3 bases from V and 8 bases from J, with 14 bases between. The CDR3 is made up of 14 amino acids. Germline assignment: CDR1 SGHDT and CDR2 YYEEEE. The CDR3 region is CASSSHRIREKLFF. In DNA, the CDR3 is TGTGCCAGCAGCTCCCACCGCATCCGGGAAAAACTGTTTTTT.

The CDR3: CASSRKRNTEAFF. The CDR3 nucleotides are TGTGCCAGCAGTCGGAAACGGAACACTGAAGCTTTCTTT. The V and J genes are TRBV6-6 and TRBJ1-1; D is ambiguous. V was trimmed by 5 bases and J by 1 base, leaving 8 bases between them. The germline V gene has CDR1 MNHNY and CDR2 SVGAGI (reference sequence). The CDR3 is 13 amino acids.

This clone showed up just a few times. V is TRBV7-2 and J is TRBJ1-5; tentatively, D is TRBD1 (5 bases). This CDR3 spans 15 amino acids. Germline V gene sequence: CDR1 SGHTA, CDR2 FQGNSA. Trimming cost V 4 bases and J 2 bases, with 12 bases left between them. Here the CDR3 DNA reads TGTGCCAGCAGCTCCCAGGGTCAGGGCAATCAGCCCCAGCATTTT. Amino acid sequence: CASSSQGQGNQPQHF.

This sequence joins TRBV7-9 and TRBJ2-7, with 7 positions matching TRBD2. Germline V gene data show CDR1 as SEHNR and CDR2 as FQNEAQ (reference sequence). J lost 0 bases, V lost 6 bases, and 8 bases had no gene match. The CDR3 spans 15 residues. The CDR3 coding sequence is TGTGCCAGCAGTTCCGGACTAGGAAGCTCCTACGAGCAGTACTTC. Encoded protein: CASSSGLGSSYEQYF.

This sequence joins TRBV18 and TRBJ2-1; 9 bases match TRBD1. CDR3 size: 16 residues. The germline CDR1 and CDR2 sequences are KGHSH and LQKENI. Trimming at V came to 3 bases and at J to 7 bases, leaving 10 bases not matched to a gene. This CDR3 is CASSPGTGRFMNEQFF. For the CDR3, the DNA is TGTGCCAGCTCACCCGGGACAGGGAGGTTCATGAATGAGCAGTTCTTC.

The chain has TRBV5-1 and TRBJ1-1, with a possible D match to TRBD1 (5 bases). Germline V gene lookup returns CDR1 SGHRS and CDR2 YFSETQ. The CDR3 is made up of 16 amino acids. Trimming cost V 4 bases and J 0 bases, with 16 bases left between them. CDR3 coding DNA: TGCGCCAGCAGCCTGACAGAAATTAACATGAACACTGAAGCTTTCTTT. It is translated as CASSLTEINMNTEAFF.

The rearrangement joins TRBV19 to TRBJ1-2, with TRBD1 as a possible D gene (6 bases). CDR3 length: 15 amino acids. From germline, CDR1 is LNHDA and CDR2 SQIVND (reference sequence). V shed 7 bases and J shed 4 bases, with 19 bases lying between them. CDR3 nucleotide sequence: TGTGCCAGTACCCTCAAGGGGGGAGGGTTCTATGGCTACACCTTC. As protein: CASTLKGGGFYGYTF.

This clone was observed a handful of times. The chain recombines TRBV28 with TRBJ1-4, with unresolved D. The CDR3 sequence is 13 residues long. From germline, CDR1 is MDHEN and CDR2 SYDVKM. V lost 2 bases and J lost 2, with 3 bases in between. CDR3 in amino acids: CASSLRTNEKLFF. The CDR3, as DNA: TGTGCCAGCAGTTTACGGACTAATGAAAAACTGTTTTTT.